The 32 T cell receptor beta chains given below trace back to one sample, sequenced in a study of monozygotic twins with inflammatory bowel disease. Reanalyzing the 5' RACE reads, TCRdb keeps one entry per CDR3 protein, without DNA. The repertoire table contains some 400,000 distinct CDR3 sequences. Sequenced: blood. The origin of the receptors is a human donor with ulcerative colitis or Crohn's disease, or a healthy co-twin of an affected twin (not recorded which).

This chain links TRBV12-3 or TRBV12-4 with TRBJ2-1. This CDR3 spans 15 amino acids. The CDR3 sequence: CVSSYGDSSYNEQFF.

The CDR3 spells CASSLELAGTDTQYF. The J gene is TRBJ2-3, the V gene TRBV5-4. The germline gives CDR1 SGHNT, CDR2 YYREEE (reference sequence). The CDR3 spans 15 residues.

The chain links TRBV20-1 to TRBJ2-3; no DNA is available, so the TRBD2 call from TCRdb remains unchecked. CDR1 is DFQATT and CDR2 is SNEGSKA in the germline V gene (reference sequence). CDR3 length: 16 amino acids. Here the CDR3 reads CSASRLAGGLADTQYF.

The rearrangement joins TRBV6-5 to TRBJ1-2. Germline V gene lookup returns CDR1 MNHEY and CDR2 SVGAGI. CDR3 length equals 14 residues. The CDR3 loop reads CASSCRGVECGYTF.

The CDR3 sequence: CASSAVLSNYGYTF. The chain employs TRBV6-1 and TRBJ1-2. The germline CDR1 and CDR2 sequences are MNHNS and SASEGT. This CDR3 spans 14 amino acids.

The rearrangement joins TRBV5-1 to TRBJ2-7. The CDR3 is 15 amino acids. Germline lookup yields CDR1 SGHRS and CDR2 YFSETQ. The chain's CDR3 is CASSLAVDSPYEQYF.

This rearrangement joins TRBV11-2 to TRBJ2-5. There are 12 residues in the CDR3. Per the germline V gene, CDR1 is SGHAT and CDR2 is FQNNGV. The CDR3 spells CASSPISKTQYF.

This chain links TRBV6-1 with TRBJ2-1; the D gene TCRdb calls, TRBD1, cannot be checked with no DNA. The germline V gene has CDR1 MNHNS and CDR2 SASEGT. The CDR3 is made up of 13 amino acids. The CDR3 protein is CALSGQGYNEQFF.

The CDR3 spells CASSPPGDSVVGYGYTF. The V gene is TRBV18, the J gene TRBJ1-2. Germline V CDR1 and CDR2: KGHSH, LQKENI. This CDR3 is 17 amino acids long.

This chain uses TRBV9 with TRBJ2-1. Germline CDR1 and CDR2: SGDLS and YYNGEE. This CDR3 contains 13 residues. Here the CDR3 reads CASSVYFYNEQFF.

The chain employs TRBV7-2 and TRBJ2-5; the TCRdb call, TRBD2, lacks DNA for checking. CDR3 size: 15 residues. CDR1 and CDR2 (germline): SGHTA, FQGNSA. This chain's CDR3 is CASSFAGGGLETQYF. The whole variable domain, remainder taken from reference TRBV7-2 and TRBJ2-5, is GAGVSQSPSNKVTEKGKDVELRCDPISGHTALYWYRQSLGQGLEFLIYFQGNSAPDKSGLPSDRFSAERTGGSVSTLTIQRTQQEDSAVYLCASSFAGGGLETQYFGPGTRLLVL.

The J gene is TRBJ1-1, the V gene TRBV7-9; there is no DNA to check the TCRdb D call of TRBD1. Per the germline V gene, CDR1 is SEHNR and CDR2 is FQNEAQ (reference sequence). This CDR3 is built from 15 residues. This chain's CDR3 is CASSCGGGLNTEAFF. The whole variable domain, remainder taken from reference TRBV7-9 and TRBJ1-1, is DTGVSQNPRHKITKRGQNVTFRCDPISEHNRLYWYRQTLGQGPEFLTYFQNEAQLEKSRLLSDRFSAERPKGSFSTLEIQRTEQGDSAMYLCASSCGGGLNTEAFFGQGTRLTVV.

The chain employs TRBV11-2 and TRBJ2-5; TCRdb returns TRBD2, unconfirmable since there is no DNA. This CDR3 is 16 amino acids long. Germline CDR1 and CDR2: SGHAT and FQNNGV. CDR3 protein: CASSFRGGRALETQYF.

This chain joins TRBV6-1 and TRBJ2-2; TCRdb reports TRBD1, a call that lacks DNA to check it against. Per germline, CDR1 MNHNS and CDR2 SASEGT. The CDR3 length is 16 residues. This CDR3 reads CASSDAGTGHTGELFF.

The J gene is TRBJ2-3, the V gene TRBV18; TCRdb outputs TRBD2, but without DNA this stays unchecked. CDR1 and CDR2 from the germline V gene are KGHSH and LQKENI. This CDR3 region has 13 residues. The chain's CDR3 is CASSPDLADTQYF. The entire variable domain, with the rest obtained from reference TRBV18 and TRBJ2-3, is as follows: NAGVMQNPRHLVRRRGQEARLRCSPMKGHSHVYWYRQLPEEGLKFMVYLQKENIIDESGMPKERFSAEFPKEGPSILRIQQVVRGDSAAYFCASSPDLADTQYFGPGTRLTVL.

The chain links TRBV18 to TRBJ2-3; TCRdb's assignment of TRBD2 cannot be checked, as there is no DNA. Per germline, CDR1 KGHSH and CDR2 LQKENI. CDR3 length: 14 residues. CDR3 sequence reads: CASSPIAGADTQYF.

The CDR3 sequence is CASPQGGTDTQYF. The rearrangement uses TRBV6-4 and TRBJ2-3; TCRdb outputs TRBD2, but without DNA this stays unchecked. The CDR3 is made up of 13 amino acids. Germline CDR1 reads MRHNA; CDR2 reads SNTAGT.

The V gene is TRBV7-2, the J gene TRBJ1-1; TCRdb returns TRBD1, unconfirmable since there is no DNA. The germline CDR1 and CDR2 sequences are SGHTA and FQGNSA. CDR3 length: 15 amino acids. The CDR3 spells CASSAQGWGNTEAFF. The full variable domain, rest sourced from reference TRBV7-2 and TRBJ1-1, is GAGVSQSPSNKVTEKGKDVELRCDPISGHTALYWYRQSLGQGLEFLIYFQGNSAPDKSGLPSDRFSAERTGGSVSTLTIQRTQQEDSAVYLCASSAQGWGNTEAFFGQGTRLTVV.

The rearrangement links TRBV7-2 to TRBJ2-3. In germline, CDR1 is SGHTA, CDR2 FQGNSA. This CDR3 comprises 15 residues. CDR3 region: CASSLWASVTDTQYF.

The chain is built from TRBV27 and TRBJ2-1; with no DNA, the TCRdb D assignment of TRBD2 cannot be verified. Germline CDR1 MNHEY, CDR2 SMNVEV (reference sequence). This CDR3 comprises 14 residues. The CDR3 loop is CASSPNPDFTEQFF.

The genes are TRBV18 and TRBJ2-7; lacking DNA, the TRBD2 call made by TCRdb goes unchecked. This CDR3 has 14 amino acids. The germline V gene encodes CDR1 KGHSH and CDR2 LQKENI. The CDR3 loop is CASSPPSASYEQYF. Full variable domain (remainder filled in from reference TRBV18 and TRBJ2-7): NAGVMQNPRHLVRRRGQEARLRCSPMKGHSHVYWYRQLPEEGLKFMVYLQKENIIDESGMPKERFSAEFPKEGPSILRIQQVVRGDSAAYFCASSPPSASYEQYFGPGTRLTVT.

The genes are TRBV18 and TRBJ2-4. Germline V lookup: CDR1 KGHSH, CDR2 LQKENI. The CDR3 is 13 amino acids. The CDR3 sequence is CASSPSRENIQYF.

V and J are TRBV5-5 and TRBJ2-3; TCRdb designates TRBD1, a call that cannot be tested without DNA. The CDR3 has 16 residues. Germline lookup yields CDR1 SGHKS and CDR2 YYEKEE (reference sequence). Here the CDR3 reads CASSPRGATLTDTQYF.

J is TRBJ2-2 and V is TRBV5-6; without DNA, the TCRdb call of TRBD2 cannot be checked. The CDR3 runs 15 residues. CDR1 is SGHDT, CDR2 YYEEEE, per germline. CDR3 amino acids: CASRPWEDATGELFF.

This rearrangement joins TRBV28 to TRBJ2-5; the D call of TRBD1 rests on TCRdb alone, since no DNA is present to check it. The CDR3 is 14 amino acids. CDR1 and CDR2 (germline): MDHEN, SYDVKM. The chain's CDR3 is CASSPGGGHETQYF.

The chain uses TRBV5-1 and TRBJ1-1. The CDR3 sequence is 14 residues long. Germline V gene data show CDR1 as SGHRS and CDR2 as YFSETQ. The CDR3: CASSLGVIGTEAFF.

V gene TRBV7-2 combines with J gene TRBJ2-2; TCRdb proposes TRBD1, but this gene call is untestable without DNA. Germline V gives CDR1 SGHTA, CDR2 FQGNSA. The CDR3 is 15 residues long. The CDR3 sequence: CASSLDRVSSGELFF.

The V and J genes are TRBV6-5 and TRBJ1-1; TCRdb's D gene call, TRBD1, goes unchecked for lack of DNA. The CDR3 is 15 residues long. In germline, CDR1 is MNHEY, CDR2 SVGAGI. CDR3 region: CASSYTGQGAGEAFF.

This sequence joins TRBV28 and TRBJ1-5. Germline loops: CDR1 MDHEN, CDR2 SYDVKM. This CDR3 is built from 12 residues. This CDR3 is CASMGSNQPQHF.

The V call is TRBV12-3 or TRBV12-4, the J call TRBJ1-2; the TRBD1 assignment by TCRdb is unverifiable without DNA. The CDR3 length is 13 residues. The CDR3 reads CASSLGGGYGYTF.

Here the CDR3 reads CASSLGGLNYGYTF. The genes are TRBV12-3 or TRBV12-4 and TRBJ1-2. This CDR3 contains 14 residues.

The J gene is TRBJ2-2, the V gene TRBV27; the D call from TCRdb, TRBD1, cannot be confirmed without DNA. This CDR3 contains 17 residues. Germline V gene data show CDR1 as MNHEY and CDR2 as SMNVEV (reference sequence). CDR3 amino acids: CASSLSRGIANTGELFF.